This paragraph covers one T cell receptor beta chain sequence. This entry belongs to a study of shared clonotypes between healthy human individuals. Germline V lookup: CDR1 GTSNPN, CDR2 SVGIG (reference sequence). V was pared by 5 bases and J by 2 bases, with 2 bases of the junction left unmatched. The CDR3 is 14 residues long. The protocol was immunoSEQ multiplex PCR, while the TCRdb copy is restricted to in-frame clones and leaves out a portion. The sample records about 2 million clones, 85% to 95% being singletons. V and J are TRBV30 and TRBJ1-5, with 11 bases aligning to TRBD1. Input material: naive CD4+ T cells sorted from blood. Regarding subset: CD45RA+ positively selected. The sequence was obtained from a man younger than 35 in good health. The CDR3 DNA reads as TGTGCCTGGGGGACAGGGGGTCGCAATCAGCCCCAGCATTTT. It translates to CAWGTGGRNQPQHF.